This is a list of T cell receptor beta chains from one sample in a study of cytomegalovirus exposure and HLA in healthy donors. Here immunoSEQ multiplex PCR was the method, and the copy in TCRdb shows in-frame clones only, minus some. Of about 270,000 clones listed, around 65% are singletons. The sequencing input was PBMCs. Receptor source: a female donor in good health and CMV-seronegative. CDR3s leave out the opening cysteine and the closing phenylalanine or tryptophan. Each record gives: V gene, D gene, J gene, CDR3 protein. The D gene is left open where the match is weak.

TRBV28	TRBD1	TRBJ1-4	ASRAQGGNEKLF
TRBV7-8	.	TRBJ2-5	ASSLDGTLETQY
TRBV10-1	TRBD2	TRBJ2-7	ASSEGLAGDYEQY
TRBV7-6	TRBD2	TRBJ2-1	ASSPGTSRLNEQF
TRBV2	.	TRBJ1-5	ASSERQRNQPQH
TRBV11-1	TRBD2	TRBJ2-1	ATTSGRKRF
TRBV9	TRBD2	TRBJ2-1	ASSVEASGLRGQF
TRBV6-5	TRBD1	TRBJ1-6	ASSYTGDNSPLH
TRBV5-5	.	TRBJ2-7	ASSLAPGASYEQY
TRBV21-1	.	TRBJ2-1	ASSNRLAGGDEQF
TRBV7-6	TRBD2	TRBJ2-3	ASSLAAAGGTDTQY
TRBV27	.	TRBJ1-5	ASSSDRISNQPQH
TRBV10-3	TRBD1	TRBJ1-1	AISEGTATEAF
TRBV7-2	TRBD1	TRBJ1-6	ASSFSGTDPPLPLH
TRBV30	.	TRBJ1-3	AWSVDQGAGNTIY
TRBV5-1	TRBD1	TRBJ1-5	ASLGTGDCSNQPQH
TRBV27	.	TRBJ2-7	ASSLKGLEGYEQY
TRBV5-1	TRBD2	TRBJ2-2	ASSLGLTSGGPGELF
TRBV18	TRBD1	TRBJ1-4	ANSPAGGGEKLF
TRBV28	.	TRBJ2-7	ASRQRVYYVYEQY
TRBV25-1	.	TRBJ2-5	ASSEPDRGKRVQETQY
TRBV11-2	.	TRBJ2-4	ASSSTENIQY
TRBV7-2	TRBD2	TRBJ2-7	ASSLAGLAGEQY
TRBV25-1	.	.	ASAGYSSYEQY
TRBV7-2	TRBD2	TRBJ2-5	ASSLKEGGVQETQY
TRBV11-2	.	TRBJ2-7	ASSFLGGASSYEQY
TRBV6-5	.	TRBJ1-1	ASSYSTSGFSTEAF
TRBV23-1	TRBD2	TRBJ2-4	ASSQSAAGASGGAKNIQY
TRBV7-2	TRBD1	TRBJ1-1	ASSLTGRTEAF
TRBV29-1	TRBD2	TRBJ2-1	SVSPGLAPYNEQF
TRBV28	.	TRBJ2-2	ASSFIFRSGELF
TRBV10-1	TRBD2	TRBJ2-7	ASSEGASGSYEQY
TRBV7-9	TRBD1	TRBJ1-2	SSSLPTGPSYGYT
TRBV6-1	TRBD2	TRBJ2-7	ASIVAGGTYEQY
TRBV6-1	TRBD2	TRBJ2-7	ASSETSGSYEQY
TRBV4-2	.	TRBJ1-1	ASSQVGSDTEAF
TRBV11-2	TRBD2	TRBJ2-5	ASSLEGTSHYKGETQY
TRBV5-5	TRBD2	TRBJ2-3	ASSSGGYTDTQY
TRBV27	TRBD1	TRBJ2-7	ASSLGGRGYEQY
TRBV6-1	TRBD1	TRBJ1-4	ASRSGTGDEKLF
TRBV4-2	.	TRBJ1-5	ASSQDWTGNQPQH
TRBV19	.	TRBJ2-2	ASSTLWRSNTGELF
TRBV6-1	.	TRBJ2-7	ASSEGGVTGN
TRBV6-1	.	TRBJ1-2	ASSGSGSPLRANYGYT
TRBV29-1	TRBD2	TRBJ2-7	SAFSGGPYEQY
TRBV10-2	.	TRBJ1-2	ASSESTVTYYGYT